The TCR beta chain under discussion was sequenced for a study of response to subunit inactivated influenza vaccine. Study outcomes and limitations: Authors suggested each seasonal flu vaccination may recruit only limited numbers of new T cells.

V was trimmed by 7 bases and J by 8 bases, leaving 17 bases between them. This CDR3 region has 13 residues. The germline gives CDR1 DFQATT, CDR2 SNEGSKA (reference sequence). MiXCR, run by TCRdb on the RT-PCR reads, gives a single entry per CDR3 protein. This sample has about 310,000 distinct CDR3 sequences, with 21% found just once. The table lists this clonotype with many counts. Its antigen is as yet unknown. The sequence was obtained from a man aged 45-69 years who received an inactivated influenza vaccine. Sequencing used PBMCs from blood, obtained roughly 20 months after vaccination. The J gene is TRBJ1-4, the V gene TRBV20-1, with D maybe TRBD1 (5 bases). The CDR3 nucleotides are TGCAGTGTGAGGGCTGGGGGAGTCGAAAAACTGTTTTTT. This gives the protein CSVRAGGVEKLFF.